Listed here are 18 T cell receptor beta chains from one sample, sequenced in a study of shared clonotypes between healthy human individuals. Sequenced by immunoSEQ multiplex PCR; TCRdb stores in-frame clones only, minus some. Among some 2 million clones listed, 95% were seen once. The sequenced material came from naive CD4+ T cells sorted from blood. Specified subset: CD45RA+ positively selected. These receptors all come from a man aged 18 to 29 in good health.

The chain uses TRBV27 and TRBJ2-3, with D possibly being TRBD2 (6 bases). With 4 bases removed from V and 3 bases from J, the gap between germline ends came to 23 bases. Looked up from germline, CDR1 is MNHEY and CDR2 is SMNVEV (reference sequence). The CDR3 is 18 residues long. This CDR3 reads CASSSPWGSGGRTDTQYF. The DNA of the CDR3 is TGTGCCAGCAGTTCCCCCTGGGGTTCCGGGGGACGGACAGATACGCAGTATTTT.

This rearrangement joins TRBV21-1 to TRBJ2-3; the table calls TRBD2, which could not be checked here. TRBV21-1 is a pseudogene locus. The CDR3 contains 14 residues. Here the CDR3 DNA reads TGTGCCAGAATCCGCCGGGACTCACAAGATACGCAGTATTTT. Its translation: CARIRRDSQDTQYF.

The chain is built from TRBV5-1 and TRBJ2-1; D unclear. Germline V gene data show CDR1 as SGHRS and CDR2 as YFSETQ. Trimming shortened V by 5 bases and J by 5 bases, and 8 bases separated the two germline ends. The CDR3 spans 12 residues. Here the CDR3 reads CASSPAHNEQFF. CDR3 in DNA: TGCGCCAGCAGTCCCGCTCACAATGAGCAGTTCTTC.

The rearrangement links TRBV11-2 to TRBJ1-3, with a possible D match to TRBD1 (5 bases). CDR1 is SGHAT and CDR2 is FQNNGV in the germline V gene. V dropped 5 bases and J dropped 7 bases, with 21 bases sitting between them. The CDR3 has 16 amino acids. CDR3: CASSTLQEGLGNTIYF. The CDR3 DNA is TGTGCCAGCAGCACCCTACAGGAGGGTCTTGGGAACACCATATATTTT.

This clone has just one count. V and J are TRBV18 and TRBJ2-1; 8 positions agree with TRBD1. The V gene end was trimmed by 3 bases and the J gene end by 9 bases; junction bases not matched to a gene: 10. CDR3 size: 15 residues. Germline V gene lookup returns CDR1 KGHSH and CDR2 LQKENI. CDR3 loop: CASSPRTGIDVEQFF. The CDR3 coding sequence is TGTGCCAGCTCACCCCGGACAGGGATAGATGTTGAGCAGTTCTTC. Full variable domain (missing parts from reference TRBV18 and TRBJ2-1): NAGVMQNPRHLVRRRGQEARLRCSPMKGHSHVYWYRQLPEEGLKFMVYLQKENIIDESGMPKERFSAEFPKEGPSILRIQQVVRGDSAAYFCASSPRTGIDVEQFFGPGTRLTVL.

This chain connects TRBV5-5 to TRBJ2-5; 14 nucleotides match TRBD2. The CDR3 runs 15 residues. Losses at the gene ends were 3 bases for V and 7 bases for J; bases not matched to a gene: 5. Per the germline V gene, CDR1 is SGHKS and CDR2 is YYEKEE (reference sequence). CDR3 in amino acids: CASSSTSGGAVTQYF. CDR3 coding DNA: TGTGCCAGCAGCTCGACTAGCGGGGGGGCCGTGACCCAGTACTTC.

The rearrangement joins TRBV28 to TRBJ2-7; a possible D gene is TRBD1 (6 bases). The CDR3 loop spans 16 amino acids. With 8 bases removed from V and 2 bases from J, the gap between germline ends came to 22 bases. Germline CDR1 reads MDHEN; CDR2 reads SYDVKM. This CDR3 reads CASYSGGRTFPYEQYF. The CDR3 nucleotides read TGTGCCAGCTACTCTGGGGGCAGAACTTTCCCCTACGAGCAGTACTTC. Looking up the rest from reference TRBV28 and TRBJ2-7 gives the full variable domain: DVKVTQSSRYLVKRTGEKVFLECVQDMDHENMFWYRQDPGLGLRLIYFSYDVKMKEKGDIPEGYSVSREKKERFSLILESASTNQTSMYLCASYSGGRTFPYEQYFGPGTRLTVT.

The chain has TRBV30 and TRBJ2-7; possible D gene TRBD1, 5 bases. Germline V gene data show CDR1 as GTSNPN and CDR2 as SVGIG (reference sequence). There are 13 residues in the CDR3. V was trimmed by 0 bases and J by 6 bases, leaving 12 bases between them. The CDR3 protein is CAWSVQGLSEQYF. The CDR3 bases are TGTGCCTGGAGTGTGCAGGGTTTGTCCGAGCAGTACTTC.

The chain combines TRBV5-1 with TRBJ2-2; 11 bases fit TRBD2. This CDR3 has 16 residues. The ends lost 5 bases at V and 4 bases at J; junction bases unmatched: 7. Germline CDR1 and CDR2: SGHRS and YFSETQ. As DNA, the CDR3 is TGCGCCAGCAGACCTAGACTAGCGGGATCCACCGGGGAGCTGTTTTTT. Translated, it gives CASRPRLAGSTGELFF.

The chain carries TRBV5-1 and TRBJ2-3, with 8 positions matching TRBD2. Germline V CDR1 and CDR2: SGHRS, YFSETQ. CDR3 length equals 18 residues. V lost 0 bases, J lost 2 bases, and 11 bases stayed unmatched. The CDR3 here is CASSLAFVKREFTDTQYF. The DNA for the CDR3 is TGCGCCAGCAGCTTGGCCTTTGTGAAGCGGGAGTTCACAGATACGCAGTATTTT.

The rearrangement links TRBV4-1 to TRBJ2-3; D not certain. The V end lost 1 base, the J end lost 2 bases, and 7 bases lay between the germline ends. The CDR3 is 14 residues long. Germline V gene lookup returns CDR1 MGHRA and CDR2 YSYEKL. CDR3 region: CASSQVLPTDTQYF. The CDR3, as DNA: TGCGCCAGCAGCCAAGTGTTACCCACAGATACGCAGTATTTT.

A note on this clone: This CDR3 is also generated by other DNA sequences in the sample. The chain carries TRBV18 and TRBJ1-4; D is undetermined. The CDR3 is made up of 11 amino acids. Germline CDR1 and CDR2: KGHSH and LQKENI. V was pared by 3 bases and J by 7 bases, with 3 bases between. In DNA, the CDR3 is TGTGCCAGCTCACCGGGTGAAAAACTGTTTTTT. It yields the protein CASSPGEKLFF. Using reference TRBV18 and TRBJ1-4 for the parts outside the CDR3, the full variable domain is NAGVMQNPRHLVRRRGQEARLRCSPMKGHSHVYWYRQLPEEGLKFMVYLQKENIIDESGMPKERFSAEFPKEGPSILRIQQVVRGDSAAYFCASSPGEKLFFGSGTQLSVL.

V gene TRBV2 combines with J gene TRBJ2-5; the match to TRBD2 covers 12 bases. This CDR3 is built from 15 residues. Trimming removed 1 base from V and 6 bases from J; junction bases left unmatched: 3. Looked up from germline, CDR1 is SNHLY and CDR2 is FYNNEI. CDR3 loop: CASSEGGLAGQTQYF. The CDR3, as DNA: TGTGCCAGCAGTGAAGGGGGACTAGCGGGCCAGACCCAGTACTTC.

The chain links TRBV18 to TRBJ1-4; 7 bases are a match to TRBD1. There are 15 residues in the CDR3. With 3 bases clipped from V and 2 bases from J, the junction kept 3 bases outside the gene matches. Germline V lookup: CDR1 KGHSH, CDR2 LQKENI. The CDR3 loop is CASSPETGTNEKLFF. CDR3 nucleotide sequence: TGTGCCAGCTCACCCGAGACAGGGACTAATGAAAAACTGTTTTTT.

Comment on this clone: Other DNA sequences in this sample translate to the same CDR3. This chain joins TRBV4-3 and TRBJ2-3; D may be TRBD1 (5 bases). The CDR3 loop spans 13 amino acids. The germline V and J ends were trimmed by 4 bases and 2 bases, with 7 bases remaining between them. Germline CDR1 and CDR2: LGHNA and YSLEER. The CDR3 protein is CASSPGSTDTQYF. CDR3 coding DNA: TGCGCCAGCAGCCCAGGGTCCACAGATACGCAGTATTTT.

Regarding this clone: The identical CDR3 is also encoded by other nucleotide sequences in the sample. V usage is TRBV18 and J usage is TRBJ1-1; TRBD1 might be the D (6 bases). V lost 2 bases to trimming and J lost 4 bases, with 8 bases between them. The CDR3 length is 13 residues. CDR1 is KGHSH, CDR2 LQKENI, per germline. This CDR3 reads CASSPKGGTEAFF. For the CDR3, the DNA is TGTGCCAGCTCACCAAAGGGGGGCACTGAAGCTTTCTTT.

The chain has TRBV5-4 and TRBJ1-1; no reliable D call. In germline, CDR1 is SGHNT, CDR2 YYREEE (reference sequence). V shed 1 base and J shed 4 bases, with 8 bases lying between them. This CDR3 comprises 13 residues. The CDR3 DNA sequence: TGTGCCAGCAGCTTGAGTACAGTCACTGAAGCTTTCTTT. It is translated as CASSLSTVTEAFF. Looking up the rest from reference TRBV5-4 and TRBJ1-1 gives the full variable domain: ETGVTQSPTHLIKTRGQQVTLRCSSQSGHNTVSWYQQALGQGPQFIFQYYREEENGRGNFPPRFSGLQFPNYSSELNVNALELDDSALYLCASSLSTVTEAFFGQGTRLTVV.

The gene calls are TRBV12-2 and TRBJ2-3; the D segment call TRBD1 is taken from the table without a DNA check. TRBV12-2 is a pseudogene. This CDR3 has 13 residues. CDR3 loop: CASRHQGKDTQYF. The CDR3 DNA is TGTGCAAGTCGCCATCAGGGAAAGGATACGCAGTATTTT.